The text below deals with one T cell receptor (beta chain). Antigen: not known. The data are from a study of Ad26.COV2.S vaccination and SARS-CoV-2 variants. Points from the study as a whole: Placebo and vaccine recipients had non-spike TCR breadth that was similar. Placebo recipients trailed vaccine recipients in spike-specific TCR breadth. Total T cell responses were possibly underestimated by TCR breadth and depth analyses.

Trimming took 5 bases from V and 4 from J, leaving 6 bases between them. Looked up from germline, CDR1 is SGHVS and CDR2 is FNYEAQ. The CDR3 covers 12 residues. Profiling relied on immunoSEQ multiplex PCR, and the TCRdb table lists in-frame clones only, not all of them. The table shows about 180,000 clones, with about 83% occurring only once. V gene TRBV7-6 combines with J gene TRBJ1-3; D remains unclear. The material sequenced was peripheral blood, taken after recovery from COVID-19. The receptor's source is a human donor who had recovered from COVID-19. CDR3 DNA: TGTGCCAGCAGCCCCGCGGGAAACACCATATATTTT. Residues: CASSPAGNTIYF. The whole variable domain, remainder taken from reference TRBV7-6 and TRBJ1-3, is GAGVSQSPRYKVTKRGQDVALRCDPISGHVSLYWYRQALGQGPEFLTYFNYEAQQDKSGLPNDRFSAERPEGSISTLTIQRTEQRDSAMYRCASSPAGNTIYFGEGSWLTVV.